The 19 T cell receptor beta chains reported below all come from one sample, sequenced in a study of long-term antiretroviral therapy in people with HIV. At the survey level, the v3.0 immunoSEQ assay was run. Repertoires were generated with immunoSEQ multiplex PCR, while TCRdb's copy carries only in-frame clones and drops some. The sample consists of about 24,000 clones, 79% of them appearing once. This specimen was unsorted PBMCs, taken 1.2 years after starting antiretroviral therapy. The origin of the receptors is a woman between 35 and 50 years old with HIV.

The gene calls are TRBV7-9 and TRBJ2-2; 11 bases match TRBD2. The CDR3 is made up of 18 amino acids. Unmatched junction bases numbered 11, after V lost 3 bases and J lost 5 bases. Germline loops: CDR1 SEHNR, CDR2 FQNEAQ (reference sequence). The CDR3 DNA sequence: TGTGCCAGCAGCTTGGCGAGGACTAGCGGGTTACAAACCGGGGAGCTGTTTTTT. This encodes CASSLARTSGLQTGELFF.

This clone appeared a single time. The chain joins TRBV7-9 to TRBJ1-3; D gene unclear. The CDR3 totals 19 residues. Germline loops: CDR1 SEHNR, CDR2 FQNEAQ (reference sequence). Trimming removed 4 bases from V and 5 bases from J, with 27 bases in between. The CDR3 DNA is TGTGCCAGCAGCTCGTCAAACAGTCTTCAGGAAGGCGAAAGAAACACCATATATTTT. Its translation is CASSSSNSLQEGERNTIYF.

This chain links TRBV13 with TRBJ2-6; 7 bases are shared with TRBD1. Trimming at V came to 6 bases and at J to 2 bases, leaving 10 bases not matched to a gene. This CDR3 contains 17 residues. Germline assignment: CDR1 PRHDT and CDR2 FYEKMQ (reference sequence). The CDR3 nucleotides read TGTGCCAGCAGGTGGAAGGGGGCAGGGGCTGGGGCCAACGTCCTGACTTTC. Translating gives CASRWKGAGAGANVLTF.

The chain joins TRBV2 to TRBJ1-3, with D hard to call. V was pared by 4 bases and J by 0 bases, with 10 bases between. The germline V gene has CDR1 SNHLY and CDR2 FYNNEI. The CDR3 consists of 15 residues. This CDR3 is CASSVEAASGNTIYF. The CDR3 bases are TGTGCCAGCAGTGTGGAAGCAGCCTCTGGAAACACCATATATTTT.

The chain is built from TRBV14 and TRBJ2-7; TRBD2 matches 12 bases. The CDR3 length is 15 residues. Germline V gene sequence: CDR1 SGHDN, CDR2 FVKESK. With 4 bases clipped from V and 6 bases from J, the junction kept 7 bases outside the gene matches. CDR3 residues: CASSRGLAGSGEQYF. The CDR3 DNA sequence: TGTGCCAGCAGCCGTGGACTAGCGGGATCCGGCGAGCAGTACTTC.

The V gene is TRBV4-3, the J gene TRBJ1-6, with D unclear. The CDR3 totals 14 residues. Deletions cut 0 bases from V and 7 bases from J, with 7 bases between. Germline V gene data show CDR1 as LGHNA and CDR2 as YSLEER. The DNA for the CDR3 is TGCGCCAGCAGCCAAGACTACCCCAATTCACCCCTCCACTTT. Its translation: CASSQDYPNSPLHF.

The V gene is TRBV18, the J gene TRBJ2-3; TRBD2 might be the D (5 bases). The CDR3 spans 15 residues. V lost 0 bases to trimming and J lost 0 bases, with 7 bases between them. Germline-derived CDR1 and CDR2 are KGHSH and LQKENI. DNA for the CDR3: TGTGCCAGCTCACCACCGTCGGGAAGCACAGATACGCAGTATTTT. Protein sequence: CASSPPSGSTDTQYF.

This chain joins TRBV13 and TRBJ2-3; tentatively, D is TRBD1 (9 bases). CDR3 length equals 17 residues. Deletions cut 3 bases from V and 9 bases from J, with 25 bases between. Germline lookup yields CDR1 PRHDT and CDR2 FYEKMQ (reference sequence). This CDR3 reads CASSFASGQGSGGTQYF. The CDR3 DNA reads TGTGCCAGCAGCTTCGCGTCGGGACAGGGTTCGGGGGGGACGCAGTATTTT. Together with reference TRBV13 and TRBJ2-3, the CDR3 gives the full variable domain: AAGVIQSPRHLIKEKRETATLKCYPIPRHDTVYWYQQGPGQDPQFLISFYEKMQSDKGSIPDRFSAQQFSDYHSELNMSSLELGDSALYFCASSFASGQGSGGTQYFGPGTRLTVL.

The chain joins TRBV5-1 to TRBJ2-3; 10 bases line up with TRBD2. Germline CDR1 and CDR2: SGHRS and YFSETQ. With V trimmed by 6 bases and J by 5 bases, 6 bases remained unmatched. The length of the CDR3 is 14 residues. The CDR3 DNA sequence: TGCGCCAGCACTGAGCGGGGGGGCAGAGATACGCAGTATTTT. It translates to CASTERGGRDTQYF.

The chain uses TRBV4-1 and TRBJ2-1; the match to TRBD2 covers 7 bases. The CDR3 contains 14 residues. Unmatched junction bases numbered 3, after V lost 6 bases and J lost 1 base. Germline CDR1 and CDR2: MGHRA and YSYEKL. The CDR3 DNA reads TGCGCCAGCAGACTAGCGTTATCCTACAATGAGCAGTTCTTC. Protein: CASRLALSYNEQFF.

The DNA of the CDR3 is TGTGCCAGCAGCTCTCAGGCGGGGGGTGAGCAGTTCTTC. Protein sequence: CASSSQAGGEQFF. The rearrangement links TRBV11-2 to TRBJ2-1, with TRBD2 identical over 8 bases. Germline loops: CDR1 SGHAT, CDR2 FQNNGV. V lost 4 bases and J lost 9; bases outside the gene matches: 5. The CDR3 runs to 13 residues.

This clone was seen only a few times. V usage is TRBV7-8 and J usage is TRBJ2-7, with 11 bases fitting TRBD1. Germline V gives CDR1 SGHVS, CDR2 FQNEAQ. CDR3 length: 17 residues. J was trimmed by 5 bases and V by 2 bases; bases with no gene match: 11. CDR3: CASSLLHGQGARNEQYF. The CDR3 DNA reads as TGTGCCAGCAGCTTATTGCACGGACAGGGGGCGCGGAACGAGCAGTACTTC. The full variable domain, in which reference TRBV7-8 and TRBJ2-7 provide the parts outside the CDR3, is GAGVSQSPRYKVAKRGQDVALRCDPISGHVSLFWYQQALGQGPEFLTYFQNEAQLDKSGLPSDRFFAERPEGSVSTLKIQRTQQEDSAVYLCASSLLHGQGARNEQYFGPGTRLTVT.

The chain combines TRBV7-9 with TRBJ1-6; D not certain. The CDR3 runs to 16 residues. CDR1 is SEHNR, CDR2 FQNEAQ, per germline (reference sequence). Trimming stripped 6 bases from V and 9 bases from J, with 21 bases between. CDR3 residues: CASSSGLFSRASPLHF. The DNA for the CDR3 is TGTGCCAGCAGTTCAGGCTTATTTTCGCGGGCTTCACCCCTCCACTTT.

The chain uses TRBV5-1 and TRBJ2-3; TRBD1 matches at 7 bases. CDR1 and CDR2 from the germline V gene are SGHRS and YFSETQ. The CDR3 totals 16 residues. Trimming cost V 0 bases and J 5 bases; bases outside gene matches: 9. This CDR3 reads CASSLEEGARGDTQYF. CDR3 DNA: TGCGCCAGCAGCTTGGAAGAGGGGGCGCGTGGAGATACGCAGTATTTT. The complete variable domain, with remaining parts taken from reference TRBV5-1 and TRBJ2-3, reads KAGVTQTPRYLIKTRGQQVTLSCSPISGHRSVSWYQQTPGQGLQFLFEYFSETQRNKGNFPGRFSGRQFSNSRSEMNVSTLELGDSALYLCASSLEEGARGDTQYFGPGTRLTVL.

The genes are TRBV6-5 and TRBJ1-1; no reliable D call. The CDR3 length is 13 residues. V was trimmed by 4 bases and J by 5 bases, leaving 11 bases between them. The germline gives CDR1 MNHEY, CDR2 SVGAGI. In nucleotides, the CDR3 is TGTGCCAGCAGTTTCCTGTATTTGACTGAAGCTTTCTTT. Translated, it gives CASSFLYLTEAFF.

The chain has TRBV7-9 and TRBJ2-1; D is unclear. The CDR3 has 12 residues. V lost 7 bases and J lost 8, with 12 bases in between. Germline CDR1 SEHNR, CDR2 FQNEAQ (reference sequence). The CDR3 DNA reads TGTGCCAGCACCCCCAGCTGGCATGAGCAGTTCTTC. Translating gives CASTPSWHEQFF.

The rearrangement joins TRBV6-6 to TRBJ1-1, with D hard to call. V was cut by 5 bases and J by 6 bases, with 13 bases left in between. Germline-derived CDR1 and CDR2 are MNHNY and SVGAGI (reference sequence). This CDR3 region has 13 residues. The CDR3 DNA follows: TGTGCCAGCAGTGGGATGTCTGGGGCTGAAGCTTTCTTT. Its translation is CASSGMSGAEAFF.

V gene TRBV27 combines with J gene TRBJ1-4; unclear D gene. Germline V CDR1 and CDR2: MNHEY, SMNVEV (reference sequence). The CDR3 spans 13 residues. Trimming took off 2 bases at V and 11 bases at J, with 12 bases between the two ends. Here the CDR3 reads CASSLAWGVKLFF. CDR3 DNA: TGTGCCAGCAGTTTAGCGTGGGGTGTCAAACTGTTTTTT.

This sequence joins TRBV6-1 and TRBJ2-5; no reliable D call. This CDR3 comprises 13 residues. Germline values: CDR1 MNHNS, CDR2 SASEGT. Trimming took off 6 bases at V and 1 base at J, with 9 bases between the two ends. The chain's CDR3 is CASRANSQETQYF. CDR3 DNA sequence: TGTGCCAGCAGGGCAAACAGCCAAGAGACCCAGTACTTC.